This section outlines one T cell receptor beta chain sequence together with its context. Its antigen is as yet unknown. These data belong to a study of cytomegalovirus exposure and HLA in healthy donors. Whole-study findings and limits: Most TCR beta V segments were productive about 87% or about 30% of the time in an earlier analysis. In a later analysis, DRB1 alleles had the most associated TCRs; HLA-C alleles the fewest.

The CDR3 consists of 17 residues. CDR1 SGHRS and CDR2 YFSETQ come from the germline V gene. Trimming took 0 bases from V and 3 from J; bases not matched to a gene: 5. Vbeta (60) and Jbeta (13) primers were used in the PCR. Profiled with immunoSEQ multiplex PCR; TCRdb holds only in-frame clones, not every one. This sample lists about 160,000 clones; its ten largest clones have around 1.9%. The TCR originated in a man aged 30-40 years in good health and CMV-seronegative. Sequences were obtained from PBMCs. The chain links TRBV5-1 to TRBJ2-3; the match to TRBD2 covers 12 bases. The CDR3 loop is CASSLGLAGDGTDTQYF. The CDR3, as DNA: TGCGCCAGCAGCTTGGGACTAGCGGGAGATGGGACAGATACGCAGTATTTT.